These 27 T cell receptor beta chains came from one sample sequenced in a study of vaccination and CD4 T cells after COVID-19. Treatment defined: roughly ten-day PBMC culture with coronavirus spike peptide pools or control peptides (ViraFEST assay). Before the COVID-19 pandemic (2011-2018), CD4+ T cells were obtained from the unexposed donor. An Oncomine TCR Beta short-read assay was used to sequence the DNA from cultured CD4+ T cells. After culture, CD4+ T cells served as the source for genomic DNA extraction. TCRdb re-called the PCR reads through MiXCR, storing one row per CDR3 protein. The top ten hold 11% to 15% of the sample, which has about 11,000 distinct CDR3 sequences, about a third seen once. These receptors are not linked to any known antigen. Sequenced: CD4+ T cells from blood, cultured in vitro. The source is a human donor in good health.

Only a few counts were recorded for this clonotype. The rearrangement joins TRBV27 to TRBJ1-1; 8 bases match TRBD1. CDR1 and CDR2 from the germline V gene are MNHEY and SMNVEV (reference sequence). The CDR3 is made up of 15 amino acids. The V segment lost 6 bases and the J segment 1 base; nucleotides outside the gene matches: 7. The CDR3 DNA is TGTGCCAGCAGAGGCGACAGGGGACGGAACACTGAAGCTTTCTTT. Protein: CASRGDRGRNTEAFF.

This CDR3 reads CASSIPPGQGAGELFF. The CDR3 bases are TGTGCCAGTAGTATACCTCCGGGACAGGGTGCGGGGGAGCTGTTTTTT. The chain combines TRBV19 with TRBJ2-2; 9 bases line up with TRBD1. The CDR3 consists of 16 residues. From germline, CDR1 is LNHDA and CDR2 SQIVND (reference sequence). V was clipped by 2 bases and J by 8 bases; unmatched bases: 9. Together with reference TRBV19 and TRBJ2-2, the CDR3 gives the full variable domain: DGGITQSPKYLFRKEGQNVTLSCEQNLNHDAMYWYRQDPGQGLRLIYYSQIVNDFQKGDIAEGYSVSREKKESFPLTVTSAQKNPTAFYLCASSIPPGQGAGELFFGEGSRLTVL.

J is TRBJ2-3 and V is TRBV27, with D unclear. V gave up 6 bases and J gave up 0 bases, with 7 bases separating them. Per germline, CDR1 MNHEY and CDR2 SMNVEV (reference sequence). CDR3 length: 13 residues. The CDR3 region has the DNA TGTGCCAGCAGCCCGCCTAGCACAGATACGCAGTATTTT. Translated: CASSPPSTDTQYF.

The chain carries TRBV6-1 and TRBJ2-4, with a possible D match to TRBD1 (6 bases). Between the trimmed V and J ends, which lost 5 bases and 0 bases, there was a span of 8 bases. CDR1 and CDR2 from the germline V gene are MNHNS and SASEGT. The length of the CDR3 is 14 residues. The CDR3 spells CASSRTVAKNIQYF. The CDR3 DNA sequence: TGTGCCAGCAGTCGGACAGTAGCCAAAAACATTCAGTACTTC.

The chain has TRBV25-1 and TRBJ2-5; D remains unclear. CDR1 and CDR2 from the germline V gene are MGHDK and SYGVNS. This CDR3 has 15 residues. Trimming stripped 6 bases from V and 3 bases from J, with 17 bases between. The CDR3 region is CASSHLSFTEETQYF. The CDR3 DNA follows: TGTGCCAGCAGCCACCTGTCGTTTACGGAAGAGACCCAGTACTTC.

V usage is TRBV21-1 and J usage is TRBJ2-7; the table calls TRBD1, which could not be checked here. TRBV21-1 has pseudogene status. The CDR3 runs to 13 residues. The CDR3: CASAKSRGDEQYF. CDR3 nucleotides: TGTGCCAGCGCCAAATCCCGAGGAGACGAGCAGTACTTC.

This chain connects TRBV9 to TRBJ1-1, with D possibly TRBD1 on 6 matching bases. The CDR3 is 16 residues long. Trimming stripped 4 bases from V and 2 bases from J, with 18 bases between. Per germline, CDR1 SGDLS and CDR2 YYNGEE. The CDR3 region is CASSPLLGGYNTEAFF. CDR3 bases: TGTGCCAGCAGCCCTTTGTTGGGGGGCTACAACACTGAAGCTTTCTTT.

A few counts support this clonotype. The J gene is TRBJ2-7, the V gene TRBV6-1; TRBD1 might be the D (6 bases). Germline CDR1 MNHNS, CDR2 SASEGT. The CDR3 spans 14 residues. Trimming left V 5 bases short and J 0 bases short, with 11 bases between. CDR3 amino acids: CASSPRTDSYEQYF. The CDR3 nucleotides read TGTGCCAGCAGTCCAAGGACAGACTCCTACGAGCAGTACTTC.

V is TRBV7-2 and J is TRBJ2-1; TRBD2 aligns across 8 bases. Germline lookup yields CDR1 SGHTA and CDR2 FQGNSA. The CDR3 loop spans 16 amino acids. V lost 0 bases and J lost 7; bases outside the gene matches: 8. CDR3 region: CASSLASGTSRNEQFF. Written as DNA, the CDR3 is TGTGCCAGCAGCTTAGCTTCCGGGACTAGTCGAAATGAGCAGTTCTTC.

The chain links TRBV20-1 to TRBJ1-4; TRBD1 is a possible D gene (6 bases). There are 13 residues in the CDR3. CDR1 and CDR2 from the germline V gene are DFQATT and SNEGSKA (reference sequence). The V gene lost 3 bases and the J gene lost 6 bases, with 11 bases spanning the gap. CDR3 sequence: CSASRDIYEKLFF. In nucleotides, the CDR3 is TGCAGTGCTAGCAGGGACATTTATGAAAAACTGTTTTTT.

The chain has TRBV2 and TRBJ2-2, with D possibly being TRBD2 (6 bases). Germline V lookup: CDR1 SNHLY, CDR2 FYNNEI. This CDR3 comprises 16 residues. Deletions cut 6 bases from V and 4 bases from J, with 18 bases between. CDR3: CASRMGGVMSTGELFF. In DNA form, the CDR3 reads TGTGCCAGCAGGATGGGCGGGGTTATGAGCACCGGGGAGCTGTTTTTT.

For the CDR3, the DNA is TGTGCCAGCAGTGATTGGACCTCTAATGAGCAGTTCTTC. Its translation: CASSDWTSNEQFF. V usage is TRBV6-1 and J usage is TRBJ2-1; no firm D call. The ends were cut back, 3 bases at V and 7 bases at J, with 10 bases in the middle. The CDR3 consists of 13 residues. Per germline, CDR1 MNHNS and CDR2 SASEGT.

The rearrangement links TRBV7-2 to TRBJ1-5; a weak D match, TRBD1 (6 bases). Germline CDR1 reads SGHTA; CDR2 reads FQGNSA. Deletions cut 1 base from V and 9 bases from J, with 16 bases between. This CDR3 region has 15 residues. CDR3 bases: TGTGCCAGCAGCTTAGAGGGGGGGGCGGCGCGGCCCCAGCATTTT. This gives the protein CASSLEGGAARPQHF. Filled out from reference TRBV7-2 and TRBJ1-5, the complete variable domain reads GAGVSQSPSNKVTEKGKDVELRCDPISGHTALYWYRQSLGQGLEFLIYFQGNSAPDKSGLPSDRFSAERTGGSVSTLTIQRTQQEDSAVYLCASSLEGGAARPQHFGDGTRLSIL.

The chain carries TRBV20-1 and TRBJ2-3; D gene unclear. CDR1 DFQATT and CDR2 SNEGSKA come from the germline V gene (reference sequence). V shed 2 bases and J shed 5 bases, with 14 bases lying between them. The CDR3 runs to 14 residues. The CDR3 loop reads CSARRQVFGDTQYF. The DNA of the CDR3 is TGCAGTGCTAGAAGGCAGGTGTTTGGAGATACGCAGTATTTT.

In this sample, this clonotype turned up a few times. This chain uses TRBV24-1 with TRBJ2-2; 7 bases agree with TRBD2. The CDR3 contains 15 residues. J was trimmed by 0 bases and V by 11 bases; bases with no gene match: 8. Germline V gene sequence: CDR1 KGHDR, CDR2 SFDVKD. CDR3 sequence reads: CAIPAGTSNTGELFF. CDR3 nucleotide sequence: TGTGCCATCCCAGCGGGGACCTCGAACACCGGGGAGCTGTTTTTT.

The CDR3 nucleotides are TGTGCCAGCCGACGGTACTCCTACGAGCAGTACTTC. Translating gives CASRRYSYEQYF. The rearrangement joins TRBV2 to TRBJ2-7, with D unresolved. Trimming removed 8 bases at V and 0 bases at J, with 8 bases between. CDR1 is SNHLY and CDR2 is FYNNEI in the germline V gene. The CDR3 runs to 12 residues.

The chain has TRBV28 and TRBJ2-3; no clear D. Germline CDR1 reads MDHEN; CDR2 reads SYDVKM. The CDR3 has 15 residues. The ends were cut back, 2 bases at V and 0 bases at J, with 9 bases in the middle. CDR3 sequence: CASSLNSYSTDTQYF. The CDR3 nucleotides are TGTGCCAGCAGTTTAAACTCTTATAGCACAGATACGCAGTATTTT.

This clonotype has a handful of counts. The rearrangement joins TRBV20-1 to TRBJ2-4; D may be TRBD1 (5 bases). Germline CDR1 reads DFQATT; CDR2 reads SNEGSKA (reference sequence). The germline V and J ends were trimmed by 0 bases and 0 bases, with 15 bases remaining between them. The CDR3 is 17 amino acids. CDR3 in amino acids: CSAREGRGELAKNIQYF. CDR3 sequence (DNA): TGCAGTGCTAGAGAGGGAAGGGGCGAATTAGCCAAAAACATTCAGTACTTC.

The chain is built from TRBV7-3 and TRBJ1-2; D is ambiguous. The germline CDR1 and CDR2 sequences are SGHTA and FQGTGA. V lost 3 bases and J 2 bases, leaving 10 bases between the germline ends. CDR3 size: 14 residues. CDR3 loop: CASSFGVRNYGYTF. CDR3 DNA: TGTGCCAGCAGCTTTGGGGTTCGGAACTATGGCTACACCTTC.

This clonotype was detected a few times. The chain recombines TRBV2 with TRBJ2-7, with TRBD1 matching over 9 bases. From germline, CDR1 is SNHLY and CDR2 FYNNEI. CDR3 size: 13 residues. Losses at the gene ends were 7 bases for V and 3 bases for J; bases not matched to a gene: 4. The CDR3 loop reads CASTGTGFYEQYF. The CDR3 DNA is TGTGCCAGCACCGGGACAGGGTTCTACGAGCAGTACTTC.

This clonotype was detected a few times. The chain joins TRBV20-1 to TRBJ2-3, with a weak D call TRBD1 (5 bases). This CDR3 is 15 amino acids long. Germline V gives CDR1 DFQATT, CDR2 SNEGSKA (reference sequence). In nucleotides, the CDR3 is TGCAGAATTACAAGGGGCCCCCTAAACACAGATACGCAGTATTTT. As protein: CRITRGPLNTDTQYF.

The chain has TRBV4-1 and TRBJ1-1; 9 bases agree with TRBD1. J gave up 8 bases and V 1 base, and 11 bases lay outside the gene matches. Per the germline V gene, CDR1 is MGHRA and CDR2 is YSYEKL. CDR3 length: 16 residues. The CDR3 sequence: CASSQVWEGQGSEAFF. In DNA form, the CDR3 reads TGCGCCAGCAGCCAAGTTTGGGAGGGACAGGGCTCCGAAGCTTTCTTT.

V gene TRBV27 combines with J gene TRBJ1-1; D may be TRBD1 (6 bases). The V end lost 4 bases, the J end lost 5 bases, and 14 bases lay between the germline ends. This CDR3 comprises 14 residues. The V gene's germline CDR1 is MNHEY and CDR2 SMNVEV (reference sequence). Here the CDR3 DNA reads TGTGCCAGCAGTTCCGGGACACCGAGGACTGAAGCTTTCTTT. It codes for CASSSGTPRTEAFF.

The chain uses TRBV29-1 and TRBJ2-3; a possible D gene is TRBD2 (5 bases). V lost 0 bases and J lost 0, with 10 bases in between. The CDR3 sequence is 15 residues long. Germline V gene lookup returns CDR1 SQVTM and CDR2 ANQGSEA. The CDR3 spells CSVEDLAVSTDTQYF. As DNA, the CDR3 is TGCAGCGTTGAAGATCTAGCAGTTAGCACAGATACGCAGTATTTT.

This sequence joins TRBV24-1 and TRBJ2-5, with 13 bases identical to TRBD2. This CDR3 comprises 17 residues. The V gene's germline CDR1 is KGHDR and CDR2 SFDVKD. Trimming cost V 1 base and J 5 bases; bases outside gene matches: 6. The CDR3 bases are TGTGCCACCAGTGATTTTTGGACTAGCGGGAGCTTGGAGACCCAGTACTTC. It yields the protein CATSDFWTSGSLETQYF.

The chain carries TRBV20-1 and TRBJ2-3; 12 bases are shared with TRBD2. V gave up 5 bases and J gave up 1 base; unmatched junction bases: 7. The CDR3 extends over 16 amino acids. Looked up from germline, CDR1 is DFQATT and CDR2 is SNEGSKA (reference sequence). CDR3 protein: CSARTLAGGGTDTQYF. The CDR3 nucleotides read TGCAGTGCTCGAACTCTAGCGGGAGGGGGCACAGATACGCAGTATTTT.

The CDR3: CASSLGLSYEQFF. CDR3 coding DNA: TGTGCCAGCAGTTTAGGACTGTCGTATGAGCAGTTCTTC. This chain joins TRBV28 and TRBJ2-1, with D tentatively TRBD2 (5 bases). Per germline, CDR1 MDHEN and CDR2 SYDVKM. CDR3 length equals 13 residues. The V and J ends lost 2 bases and 8 bases respectively, with 10 bases between them.